The 10 T cell receptor beta chains below all came from one sample that was sequenced in a study of cytomegalovirus exposure and HLA in healthy donors. Both 60 Vbeta primers and 13 Jbeta primers went into the PCR. Assay: immunoSEQ multiplex PCR; the TCRdb copy retains only in-frame clones and omits some. The sample includes tens of thousands of clones. What was sequenced was PBMCs. These receptors came from a man in his thirties or forties in good health and CMV-seropositive.

The J gene is TRBJ2-1, the V gene TRBV7-3; 7 bases align to TRBD2. V lost 3 bases, J lost 7 bases, and 3 bases stayed unmatched. This CDR3 spans 13 amino acids. The germline CDR1 and CDR2 sequences are SGHTA and FQGTGA. The CDR3: CASSLGLYNEQFF. CDR3 in DNA: TGTGCCAGCAGCTTGGGACTATATAATGAGCAGTTCTTC.

This chain uses TRBV30 with TRBJ2-7; D remains ambiguous. V dropped 2 bases and J dropped 2 bases, with 13 bases sitting between them. CDR3 length: 14 amino acids. Germline lookup yields CDR1 GTSNPN and CDR2 SVGIG (reference sequence). The CDR3 loop reads CAWSLRESAYEQYF. CDR3 bases: TGTGCCTGGAGTTTGCGAGAGAGCGCCTACGAGCAGTACTTC.

The chain recombines TRBV30 with TRBJ1-1; D remains unclear. Trimming stripped 1 base from V and 0 bases from J, with 6 bases between. The germline gives CDR1 GTSNPN, CDR2 SVGIG (reference sequence). The CDR3 is 13 residues long. The CDR3 coding sequence is TGTGCCTGGAGTGGGAGGGTGAACACTGAAGCTTTCTTT. Protein: CAWSGRVNTEAFF. Based on the CDR3 plus reference TRBV30 and TRBJ1-1, the full variable domain is SQTIHQWPATLVQPVGSPLSLECTVEGTSNPNLYWYRQAAGRGLQLLFYSVGIGQISSEVPQNLSASRPQDRQFILSSKKLLLSDSGFYLCAWSGRVNTEAFFGQGTRLTVV.

DNA for the CDR3: TGTGCCAGCAGCTTTCACAGGGGCAACTACGAGCAGTACTTC. Protein sequence: CASSFHRGNYEQYF. The genes are TRBV7-3 and TRBJ2-7, with 7 bases lining up with TRBD1. Trimming took 3 bases from V and 3 from J; bases not matched to a gene: 5. The CDR3 sequence is 14 residues long. Germline CDR1 SGHTA, CDR2 FQGTGA. Together with reference TRBV7-3 and TRBJ2-7, the CDR3 gives the full variable domain: GAGVSQTPSNKVTEKGKYVELRCDPISGHTALYWYRQSLGQGPEFLIYFQGTGAADDSGLPNDRFFAVRPEGSVSTLKIQRTERGDSAVYLCASSFHRGNYEQYFGPGTRLTVT.

J is TRBJ2-6 and V is TRBV5-6; a possible D gene is TRBD1 (6 bases). Trimming took off 1 base at V and 3 bases at J, with 20 bases between the two ends. The germline gives CDR1 SGHDT, CDR2 YYEEEE. The CDR3 totals 19 residues. Here the CDR3 reads CASSLQGSTLRYGANVLTF. As DNA, the CDR3 is TGTGCCAGCAGCTTGCAGGGGTCTACCCTTAGATATGGGGCCAACGTCCTGACTTTC.

Concerning this clone: Germline is not matched at one junction end, which may reflect a read error. The same CDR3 arises from other DNA sequences in this sample as well. This chain connects TRBV6-5 to TRBJ1-6; 9 nucleotides line up with TRBD1. The CDR3 loop spans 15 amino acids. Per germline, CDR1 MNHEY and CDR2 SVGAGI. CDR3 sequence reads: CASRTGQGRDSPLHF. CDR3 DNA: TGTGCCAGCAGAACGGGACAGGGCAGGGATTCACCCCTACACTTT.

This chain uses TRBV29-1 with TRBJ2-2, with TRBD2 matching 10 bases. The CDR3 is 16 residues long. Germline loops: CDR1 SQVTM, CDR2 ANQGSEA. The junction had 3 bases not matched to a gene; V was cut back by 0 bases and J by 2 bases. CDR3 in DNA: TGCAGCGTTGAAGAGTTAGCGGGAGGAAACACCGGGGAGCTGTTTTTT. This gives the protein CSVEELAGGNTGELFF.

This sequence joins TRBV19 and TRBJ2-7; 8 nucleotides align to TRBD2. The V gene's germline CDR1 is LNHDA and CDR2 SQIVND (reference sequence). The CDR3 extends over 13 amino acids. The trim removed 6 bases at V and 5 bases at J, leaving 6 bases unmatched. This CDR3 reads CASSFGGADEQYF. The CDR3, as DNA: TGTGCCAGTAGCTTCGGGGGGGCAGACGAGCAGTACTTC.

The chain has TRBV5-1 and TRBJ2-3, with 7 nucleotides matching TRBD2. With 0 bases clipped from V and 0 bases from J, the junction kept 4 bases outside the gene matches. The CDR3 covers 16 residues. CDR1 and CDR2 from the germline V gene are SGHRS and YFSETQ. DNA of the CDR3: TGCGCCAGCAGCTTGGGACTAGCAACAAGCACAGATACGCAGTATTTT. Its protein is CASSLGLATSTDTQYF.

The chain has TRBV9 and TRBJ1-5; no clear D gene. The length of the CDR3 is 14 residues. The germline V and J ends were trimmed by 8 bases and 7 bases, with 19 bases remaining between them. Germline loops: CDR1 SGDLS, CDR2 YYNGEE. CDR3 in DNA: TGTGCCAGAACGCAGGTTCCGAAGAGACAGCCCCAGCATTTT. The encoded protein is CARTQVPKRQPQHF.